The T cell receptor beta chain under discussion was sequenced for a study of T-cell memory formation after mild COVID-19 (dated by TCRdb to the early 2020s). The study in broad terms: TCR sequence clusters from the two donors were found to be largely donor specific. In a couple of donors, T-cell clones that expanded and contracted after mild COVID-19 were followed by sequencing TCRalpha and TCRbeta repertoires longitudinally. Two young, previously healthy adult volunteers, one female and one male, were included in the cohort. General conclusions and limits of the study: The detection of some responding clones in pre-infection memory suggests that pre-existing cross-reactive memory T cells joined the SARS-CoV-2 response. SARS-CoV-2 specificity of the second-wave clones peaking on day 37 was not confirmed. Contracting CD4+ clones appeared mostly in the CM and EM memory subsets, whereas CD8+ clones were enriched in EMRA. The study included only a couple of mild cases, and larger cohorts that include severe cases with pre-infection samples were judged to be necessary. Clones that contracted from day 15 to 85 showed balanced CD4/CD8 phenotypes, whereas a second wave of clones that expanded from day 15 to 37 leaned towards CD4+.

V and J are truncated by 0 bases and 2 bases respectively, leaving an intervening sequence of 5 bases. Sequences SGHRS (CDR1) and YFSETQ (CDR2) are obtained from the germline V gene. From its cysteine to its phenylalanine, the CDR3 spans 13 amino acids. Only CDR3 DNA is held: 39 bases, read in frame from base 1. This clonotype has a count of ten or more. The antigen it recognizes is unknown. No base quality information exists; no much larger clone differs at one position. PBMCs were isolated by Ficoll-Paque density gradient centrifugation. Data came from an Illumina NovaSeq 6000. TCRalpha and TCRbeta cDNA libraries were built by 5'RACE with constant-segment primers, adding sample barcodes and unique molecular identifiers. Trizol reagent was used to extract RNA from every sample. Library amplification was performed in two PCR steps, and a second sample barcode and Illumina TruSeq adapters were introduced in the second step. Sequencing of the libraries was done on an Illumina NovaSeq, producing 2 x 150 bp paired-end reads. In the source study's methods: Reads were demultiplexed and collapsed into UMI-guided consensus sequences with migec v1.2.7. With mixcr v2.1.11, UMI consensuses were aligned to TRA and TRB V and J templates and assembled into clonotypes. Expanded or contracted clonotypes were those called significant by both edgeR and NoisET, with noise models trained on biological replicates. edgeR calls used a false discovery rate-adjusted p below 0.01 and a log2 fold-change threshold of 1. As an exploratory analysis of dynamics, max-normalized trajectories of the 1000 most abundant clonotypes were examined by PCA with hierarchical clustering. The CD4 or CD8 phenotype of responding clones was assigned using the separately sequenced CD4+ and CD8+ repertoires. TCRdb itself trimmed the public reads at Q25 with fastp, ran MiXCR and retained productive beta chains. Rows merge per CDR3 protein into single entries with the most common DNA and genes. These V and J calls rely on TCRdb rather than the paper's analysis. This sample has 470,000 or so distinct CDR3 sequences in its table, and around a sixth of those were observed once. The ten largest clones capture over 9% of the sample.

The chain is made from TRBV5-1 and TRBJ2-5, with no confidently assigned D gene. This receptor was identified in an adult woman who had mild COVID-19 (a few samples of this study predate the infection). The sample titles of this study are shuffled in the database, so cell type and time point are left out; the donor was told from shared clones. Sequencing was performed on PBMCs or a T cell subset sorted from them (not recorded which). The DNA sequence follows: TGCGCCAGCAGCTTGGGAGATCAAGAGACCCAGTACTTC. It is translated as CASSLGDQETQYF.